The 26 T cell receptor beta chains given below trace back to one sample, sequenced in a study of blood T cell repertoires in COVID-19. Profiling relied on immunoSEQ multiplex PCR, and the TCRdb table lists in-frame clones only, not all of them. The data show approximately 140,000 clones, 84% seen once. The sample consisted of PBMCs or T cells enriched from blood (not recorded which). Every receptor here comes from a man aged 45-60 years in a cohort exposed to, infected with or recovered from COVID-19 (not recorded which).

The V and J genes are TRBV4-3 and TRBJ2-1; D is undetermined. Trimming removed 4 bases at V and 3 bases at J, with 13 bases between. The CDR3 spans 15 residues. The V gene's germline CDR1 is LGHNA and CDR2 YSLEER. This CDR3 reads CASSRYASGYNEQFF. CDR3 nucleotide sequence: TGCGCCAGCAGCCGGTACGCGAGTGGCTACAATGAGCAGTTCTTC.

This clone was seen just once. V gene TRBV12-3 or TRBV12-4 combines with J gene TRBJ1-2; D is unresolved. V gave up 4 bases and J gave up 2 bases, with 2 bases separating them. The CDR3 covers 11 residues. The CDR3 region is CASSSNYGYTF. The CDR3 DNA is TGTGCCAGCAGTTCAAACTATGGCTACACCTTC.

The chain links TRBV7-2 to TRBJ2-2; 9 bases agree with TRBD2. The CDR3 has 16 residues. The germline V gene encodes CDR1 SGHTA and CDR2 FQGNSA. The J segment lost 3 bases and the V segment lost 2 bases, leaving 4 bases of the junction unmatched. The CDR3 nucleotides are TGTGCCAGCAGCTTAACTAGCGGGTTATACACCGGGGAGCTGTTTTTT. Its protein product is CASSLTSGLYTGELFF. Looking up the rest from reference TRBV7-2 and TRBJ2-2 gives the full variable domain: GAGVSQSPSNKVTEKGKDVELRCDPISGHTALYWYRQSLGQGLEFLIYFQGNSAPDKSGLPSDRFSAERTGGSVSTLTIQRTQQEDSAVYLCASSLTSGLYTGELFFGEGSRLTVL.

The genes are TRBV4-3 and TRBJ1-2, with D maybe TRBD1 (5 bases). The ends were cut back, 0 bases at V and 5 bases at J, with 16 bases in the middle. This CDR3 comprises 16 residues. Per the germline V gene, CDR1 is LGHNA and CDR2 is YSLEER. CDR3 amino acids: CASSQDYPGQKYGYTF. The DNA for the CDR3 is TGCGCCAGCAGCCAAGATTACCCAGGGCAGAAGTATGGCTACACCTTC.

The chain has TRBV24-1 and TRBJ1-2; 7 bases fit TRBD1. Germline trimming cut 6 bases from V and 7 bases from J; bases unmatched to any gene: 7. The length of the CDR3 is 13 residues. Germline V lookup: CDR1 KGHDR, CDR2 SFDVKD. The CDR3 coding sequence is TGTGCCACCAGTAATGACAGGGCGCTTGGCTACACCTTC. It yields the protein CATSNDRALGYTF.

This rearrangement joins TRBV5-1 to TRBJ1-3, with 9 bases that match TRBD1. CDR3 size: 18 residues. From germline, CDR1 is SGHRS and CDR2 YFSETQ. The V gene end was trimmed by 4 bases and the J gene end by 0 bases; junction bases not matched to a gene: 11. The CDR3 DNA reads TGCGCCAGCAGCCCAGGACAGGGGAGACTGATCTCTGGAAACACCATATATTTT. This gives the protein CASSPGQGRLISGNTIYF.

This chain links TRBV12-3 or TRBV12-4 with TRBJ1-2; D is unclear. This CDR3 has 13 residues. V gave up 2 bases and J gave up 1 base, with 5 bases separating them. In DNA form, the CDR3 reads TGTGCCAGCAGTTTACACAGTAACTATGGCTACACCTTC. Translating it yields CASSLHSNYGYTF.

The chain links TRBV2 to TRBJ1-3, with D possibly matching TRBD1 (6 bases). The CDR3 spans 16 residues. Germline-derived CDR1 and CDR2 are SNHLY and FYNNEI. V was clipped by 9 bases and J by 0 bases, with 18 bases between them. CDR3 DNA: TGTGCCAGTCCGCCGTACAGGGTGAGCTCTGGAAACACCATATATTTT. This codes for CASPPYRVSSGNTIYF.

This chain connects TRBV9 to TRBJ2-7; D perhaps matches TRBD1 (6 bases). The germline V gene encodes CDR1 SGDLS and CDR2 YYNGEE. This CDR3 spans 14 amino acids. Trimming left V 0 bases short and J 3 bases short, with 10 bases between. The CDR3 region is CASSVGSDSYEQYF. Written as DNA, the CDR3 is TGTGCCAGCAGCGTAGGGTCGGACAGCTACGAGCAGTACTTC.

This clone was picked up one time. This CDR3 reads CASRINKSGRWEAGANVLTF. In DNA, the CDR3 is TGTGCAAGTCGCATAAACAAGTCGGGACGGTGGGAGGCGGGGGCCAACGTCCTGACTTTC. This chain connects TRBV12-2 to TRBJ2-6; the table's D call of TRBD2 was not tested on the DNA. TRBV12-2 is noted as a pseudogene. The CDR3 covers 20 residues.

The V call is TRBV5-1, the J call TRBJ1-4; TRBD1 matches 7 bases. Germline V gene lookup returns CDR1 SGHRS and CDR2 YFSETQ. The CDR3 is 15 amino acids. Trimming at V came to 0 bases and at J to 6 bases, leaving 5 bases not matched to a gene. The CDR3 region has the DNA TGCGCCAGCAGCTTGGTTGGAGGGGGCGATGAAAAACTGTTTTTT. This sequence encodes CASSLVGGGDEKLFF.

In this sample, this clone turned up a few times. The V and J genes are TRBV10-1 and TRBJ2-5; 9 bases match TRBD1. The CDR3 loop spans 15 amino acids. After removal of 2 bases from V and 2 bases from J, the junction contained 3 bases not matched to a gene. Germline CDR1 WNHNN, CDR2 SYGVQD (reference sequence). Here the CDR3 reads CASSEQGQGQETQYF. CDR3 coding DNA: TGCGCCAGCAGTGAGCAGGGACAGGGACAAGAGACCCAGTACTTC.

This chain connects TRBV11-2 to TRBJ2-3; 11 bases match TRBD2. Germline V lookup: CDR1 SGHAT, CDR2 FQNNGV. The CDR3 runs to 14 residues. With 3 bases clipped from V and 4 bases from J, the junction kept 0 bases outside the gene matches. CDR3 DNA sequence: TGTGCCAGCAGCTTTAGCGGGGGGGCAGATACGCAGTATTTT. This sequence encodes CASSFSGGADTQYF.

The rearrangement uses TRBV10-1 and TRBJ1-1, with D possibly being TRBD1 (5 bases). This CDR3 region has 15 residues. CDR1 is WNHNN, CDR2 SYGVQD, per germline (reference sequence). Trimming pared 4 bases from V and 4 bases from J, leaving 16 bases between. CDR3 residues: CASSGRGMGSTEAFF. Written as DNA, the CDR3 is TGCGCCAGCAGTGGACGGGGGATGGGGTCCACTGAAGCTTTCTTT.

The chain links TRBV3-1 (or the pseudogene TRBV3-2) to TRBJ1-2; 7 positions match TRBD1. The germline gives CDR1 LGHDT, CDR2 YNNKEL (reference sequence). The CDR3 covers 14 residues. The trim removed 3 bases at V and 7 bases at J, leaving 8 bases unmatched. The CDR3 region has the DNA TGTGCCAGCAGCCAGACCAGACAGGGTGGTGGCTACACCTTC. This sequence encodes CASSQTRQGGGYTF.

The chain has TRBV3-1 (or the pseudogene TRBV3-2) and TRBJ2-7; D uncertain. The CDR3 has 11 amino acids. Per germline, CDR1 LGHDT and CDR2 YNNKEL (reference sequence). Trimming pared 4 bases from V and 4 bases from J, leaving 5 bases between. The CDR3 nucleotides read TGTGCCAGCAGCCTGGAGTACGAGCAGTACTTC. It codes for CASSLEYEQYF.

This chain connects TRBV2 to TRBJ2-3; tentative D call: TRBD1 (6 bases). This CDR3 comprises 12 residues. The V end was cut by 2 bases, the J end by 14 bases, with 14 bases between. CDR1 is SNHLY, CDR2 FYNNEI, per germline. The CDR3 loop is CASSELQTGLYF. DNA of the CDR3: TGTGCCAGCAGTGAACTCCAAACAGGGTTGTATTTT.

The DNA of the CDR3 is TGTGCCAGCAGCTCATCCCGTGCCGGGTTTAATGGCTACACCTTC. Translating gives CASSSSRAGFNGYTF. The chain links TRBV7-2 to TRBJ1-2, with unresolved D. Germline CDR1 and CDR2: SGHTA and FQGNSA. V dropped 4 bases and J dropped 6 bases, with 18 bases sitting between them. The CDR3 totals 15 residues.

This clone occurred a few times. This chain's CDR3 is CASSLFGTGKPDYEQYF. CDR3 coding DNA: TGTGCCAGCAGCTTGTTCGGGACAGGGAAACCCGACTACGAGCAGTACTTC. This chain joins TRBV5-5 and TRBJ2-7; the match to TRBD1 covers 9 bases. The V segment lost 1 base and the J segment 3 bases; nucleotides outside the gene matches: 11. The CDR3 length is 17 residues. CDR1 is SGHKS, CDR2 YYEKEE, per germline (reference sequence).

The rearrangement joins TRBV19 to TRBJ1-3, with D tentatively TRBD1 (5 bases). Trimming took 6 bases from V and 0 from J, leaving 15 bases between them. The CDR3 has 16 amino acids. Germline CDR1 is LNHDA and CDR2 is SQIVND (reference sequence). CDR3 coding DNA: TGTGCCAGTAGATCCACAGGCGACCTCTCTGGAAACACCATATATTTT. Amino acid sequence: CASRSTGDLSGNTIYF.

The sample holds one count of this clone. This chain links TRBV3-1 (or the pseudogene TRBV3-2) with TRBJ1-4; tentatively, D is TRBD1 (5 bases). CDR3 length: 15 residues. Trimming took off 7 bases at V and 8 bases at J, with 20 bases between the two ends. CDR1 is LGHDT and CDR2 is YNNKEL in the germline V gene (reference sequence). CDR3 bases: TGTGCCAGCATGAGCGCACAGGCCCTTAGAGAAAAACTGTTTTTT. Protein: CASMSAQALREKLFF.

This clone has only one observation. Other DNA sequences of this sample code for an identical CDR3. The chain combines TRBV5-1 with TRBJ2-3; 11 bases agree with TRBD2. Per the germline V gene, CDR1 is SGHRS and CDR2 is YFSETQ. The CDR3 consists of 16 residues. Unmatched junction bases numbered 1, after V lost 1 base and J lost 0 bases. In nucleotides, the CDR3 is TGCGCCAGCAGCTTGATAGCGGGGGGGAGCACAGATACGCAGTATTTT. It translates to CASSLIAGGSTDTQYF.

The V call is TRBV2, the J call TRBJ2-1; the match to TRBD2 covers 8 bases. Trimming cost V 8 bases and J 8 bases; bases outside gene matches: 2. From germline, CDR1 is SNHLY and CDR2 FYNNEI. The CDR3 has 11 amino acids. CDR3 region: CASPGRDEQFF. The CDR3 region has the DNA TGTGCCAGCCCCGGGAGGGATGAGCAGTTCTTC.

The chain recombines TRBV4-3 with TRBJ1-4, with D maybe TRBD1 (5 bases). Germline CDR1 LGHNA, CDR2 YSLEER. This CDR3 contains 15 residues. Trimming cost V 1 base and J 3 bases, with 9 bases left between them. CDR3 amino acids: CASSQGAGPNEKLFF. In DNA form, the CDR3 reads TGCGCCAGCAGCCAAGGGGCAGGGCCTAATGAAAAACTGTTTTTT.

This clone was seen a single time. The rearrangement uses TRBV7-8 and TRBJ2-7, with D tentatively TRBD1 or TRBD2 (5 bases each). CDR3 size: 16 residues. CDR1 and CDR2 from the germline V gene are SGHVS and FQNEAQ. V lost 5 bases and J 3 bases, leaving 20 bases between the germline ends. CDR3 coding DNA: TGTGCCAGCAGCCAGGGTCCGGGATCCTCCGTCTACGAGCAGTACTTC. It yields the protein CASSQGPGSSVYEQYF.

The chain is built from TRBV2 and TRBJ2-7; 8 positions match TRBD1. Unmatched junction bases numbered 4, after V lost 0 bases and J lost 3 bases. This CDR3 contains 15 residues. Germline V lookup: CDR1 SNHLY, CDR2 FYNNEI. The CDR3 region has the DNA TGTGCCAGCAGTGAAGCGAGAGGACAGGGCTACGAGCAGTACTTC. Its protein product is CASSEARGQGYEQYF.